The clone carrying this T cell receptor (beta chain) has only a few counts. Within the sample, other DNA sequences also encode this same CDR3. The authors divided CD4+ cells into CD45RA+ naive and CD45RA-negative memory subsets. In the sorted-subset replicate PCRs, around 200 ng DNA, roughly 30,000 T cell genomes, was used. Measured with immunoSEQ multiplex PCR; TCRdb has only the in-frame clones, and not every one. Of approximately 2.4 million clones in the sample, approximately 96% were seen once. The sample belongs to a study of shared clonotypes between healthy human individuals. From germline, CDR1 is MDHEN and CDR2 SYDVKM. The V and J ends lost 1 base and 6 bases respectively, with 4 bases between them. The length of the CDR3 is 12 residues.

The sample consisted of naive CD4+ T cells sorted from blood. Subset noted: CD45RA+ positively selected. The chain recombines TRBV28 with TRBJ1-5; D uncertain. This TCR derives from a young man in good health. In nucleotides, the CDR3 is TGTGCCAGCAGTTTATCGGTTCAGCCCCAGCATTTT. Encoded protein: CASSLSVQPQHF.